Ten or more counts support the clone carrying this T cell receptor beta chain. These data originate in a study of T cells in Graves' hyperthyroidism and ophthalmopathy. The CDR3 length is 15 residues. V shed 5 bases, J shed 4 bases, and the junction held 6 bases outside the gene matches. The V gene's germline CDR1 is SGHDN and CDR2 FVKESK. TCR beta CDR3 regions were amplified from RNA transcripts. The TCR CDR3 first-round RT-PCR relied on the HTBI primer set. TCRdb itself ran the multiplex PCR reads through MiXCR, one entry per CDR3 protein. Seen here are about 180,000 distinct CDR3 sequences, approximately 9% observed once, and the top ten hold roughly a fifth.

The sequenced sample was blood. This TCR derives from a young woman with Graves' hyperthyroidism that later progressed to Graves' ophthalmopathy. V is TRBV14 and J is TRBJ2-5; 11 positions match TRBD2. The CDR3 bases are TGTGCCAGCAGCATACTAGCGGGAGTACGAGAGACCCAGTACTTC. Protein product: CASSILAGVRETQYF.